This record looks at one TCR beta chain sequence and its context. The data stem from a study of blood T cell repertoires in COVID-19. Study context: T cells, B-cell-depleted T cells, or PBMCs provided the cDNA or gDNA that served as material.

Clones were sequenced by immunoSEQ multiplex PCR, and TCRdb holds only the in-frame ones, with some missing. The sample lists 150,000 or so clones, more than 75% occurring once. The CDR3 has 13 amino acids. Germline CDR1 reads MDHEN; CDR2 reads SYDVKM. The trim removed 3 bases at V and 9 bases at J, leaving 1 base unmatched. The sequence came from a woman in her seventies with acute or convalescent COVID-19. The chain has TRBV28 and TRBJ2-1; 11 bases are a match to TRBD2. The sample comprised peripheral blood. CDR3 sequence reads: CASSLTSGTEQFF. The CDR3, as DNA: TGTGCCAGCAGTTTGACTAGCGGGACTGAGCAGTTCTTC.